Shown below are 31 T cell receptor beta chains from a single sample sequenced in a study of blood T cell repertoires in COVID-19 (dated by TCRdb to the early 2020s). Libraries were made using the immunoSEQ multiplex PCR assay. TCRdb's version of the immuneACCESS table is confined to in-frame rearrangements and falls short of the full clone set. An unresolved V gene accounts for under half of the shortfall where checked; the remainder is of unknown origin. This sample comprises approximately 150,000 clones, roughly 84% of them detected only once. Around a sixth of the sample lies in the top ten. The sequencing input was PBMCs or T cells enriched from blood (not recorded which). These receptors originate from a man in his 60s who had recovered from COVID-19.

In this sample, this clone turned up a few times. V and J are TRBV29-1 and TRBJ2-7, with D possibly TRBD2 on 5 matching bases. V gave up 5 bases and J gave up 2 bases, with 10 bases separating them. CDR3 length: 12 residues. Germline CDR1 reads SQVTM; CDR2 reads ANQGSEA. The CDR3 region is CSVISGAYEQYF. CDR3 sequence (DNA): TGCAGCGTTATTTCCGGGGCCTACGAGCAGTACTTC.

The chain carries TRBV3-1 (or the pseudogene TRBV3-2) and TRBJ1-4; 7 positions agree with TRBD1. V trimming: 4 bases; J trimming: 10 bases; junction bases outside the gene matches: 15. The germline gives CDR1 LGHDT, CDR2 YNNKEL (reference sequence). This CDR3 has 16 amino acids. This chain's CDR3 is CASSPIFRGGVGKLFF. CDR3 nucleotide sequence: TGTGCCAGCAGCCCGATCTTTAGAGGGGGCGTTGGAAAACTGTTTTTT.

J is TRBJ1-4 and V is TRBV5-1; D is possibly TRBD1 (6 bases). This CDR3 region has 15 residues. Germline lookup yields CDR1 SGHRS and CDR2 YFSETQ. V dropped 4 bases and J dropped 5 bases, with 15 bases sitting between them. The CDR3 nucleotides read TGCGCCAGCAGCATGGAGACAGGTCCCAATGAAAAACTGTTTTTT. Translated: CASSMETGPNEKLFF. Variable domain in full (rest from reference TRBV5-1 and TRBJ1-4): KAGVTQTPRYLIKTRGQQVTLSCSPISGHRSVSWYQQTPGQGLQFLFEYFSETQRNKGNFPGRFSGRQFSNSRSEMNVSTLELGDSALYLCASSMETGPNEKLFFGSGTQLSVL.

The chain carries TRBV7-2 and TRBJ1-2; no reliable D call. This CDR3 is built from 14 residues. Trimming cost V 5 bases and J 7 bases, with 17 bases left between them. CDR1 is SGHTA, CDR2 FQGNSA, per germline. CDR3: CASSASLAGGGYTF. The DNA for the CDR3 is TGTGCCAGCAGCGCTTCCCTAGCCGGCGGTGGCTACACCTTC.

In DNA, the CDR3 is TGTGCCAGCAGTTTATCCACCAGTACTGAAGCTTTCTTT. Its protein product is CASSLSTSTEAFF. The J gene is TRBJ1-1, the V gene TRBV27, with unresolved D. V was cut by 0 bases and J by 5 bases, with 7 bases left in between. CDR1 and CDR2 from the germline V gene are MNHEY and SMNVEV (reference sequence). The CDR3 has 13 residues.

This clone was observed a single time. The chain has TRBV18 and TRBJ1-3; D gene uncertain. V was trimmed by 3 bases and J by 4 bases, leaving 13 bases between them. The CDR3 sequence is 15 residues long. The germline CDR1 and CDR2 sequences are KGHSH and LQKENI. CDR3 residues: CASSPPSGGGNTIYF. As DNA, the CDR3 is TGTGCCAGCTCACCTCCCAGTGGAGGAGGAAACACCATATATTTT.

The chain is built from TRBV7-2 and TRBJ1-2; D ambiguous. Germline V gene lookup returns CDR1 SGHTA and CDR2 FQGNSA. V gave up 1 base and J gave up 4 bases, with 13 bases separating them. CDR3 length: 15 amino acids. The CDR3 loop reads CASSLGRQTSYGYTF. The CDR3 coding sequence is TGTGCCAGCAGCTTAGGGCGGCAAACCAGCTATGGCTACACCTTC.

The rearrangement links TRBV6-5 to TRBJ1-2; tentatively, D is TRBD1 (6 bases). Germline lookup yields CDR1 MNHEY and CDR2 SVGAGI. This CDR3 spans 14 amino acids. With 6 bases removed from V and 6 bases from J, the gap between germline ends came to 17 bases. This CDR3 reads CASRSATGFDGYTF. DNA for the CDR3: TGTGCCAGCAGATCTGCCACAGGGTTCGATGGCTACACCTTC.

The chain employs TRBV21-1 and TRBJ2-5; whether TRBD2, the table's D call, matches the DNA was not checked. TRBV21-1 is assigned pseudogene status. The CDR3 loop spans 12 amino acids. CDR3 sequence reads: CASSKLRETQYF. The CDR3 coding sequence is TGTGCCAGCAGCAAATTGAGGGAGACCCAGTACTTC.

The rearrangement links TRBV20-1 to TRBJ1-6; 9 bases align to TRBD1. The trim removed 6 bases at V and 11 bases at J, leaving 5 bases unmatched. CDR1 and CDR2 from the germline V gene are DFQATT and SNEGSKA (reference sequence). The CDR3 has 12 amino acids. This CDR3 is CSASTGGTPLHF. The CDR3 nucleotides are TGCAGTGCCAGTACAGGGGGCACACCCCTCCACTTT.

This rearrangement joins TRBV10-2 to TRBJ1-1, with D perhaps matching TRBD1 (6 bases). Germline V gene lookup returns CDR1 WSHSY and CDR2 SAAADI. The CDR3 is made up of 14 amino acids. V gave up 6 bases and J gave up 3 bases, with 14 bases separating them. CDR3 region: CASSFGGLDTEAFF. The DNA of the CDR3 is TGCGCCAGCAGCTTCGGGGGGCTGGACACTGAAGCTTTCTTT.

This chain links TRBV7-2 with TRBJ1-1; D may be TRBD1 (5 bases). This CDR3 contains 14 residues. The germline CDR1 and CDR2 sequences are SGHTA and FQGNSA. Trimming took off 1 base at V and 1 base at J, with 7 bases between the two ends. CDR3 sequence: CASSLDGGNTEAFF. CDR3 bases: TGTGCCAGCAGCTTAGACGGGGGGAACACTGAAGCTTTCTTT.

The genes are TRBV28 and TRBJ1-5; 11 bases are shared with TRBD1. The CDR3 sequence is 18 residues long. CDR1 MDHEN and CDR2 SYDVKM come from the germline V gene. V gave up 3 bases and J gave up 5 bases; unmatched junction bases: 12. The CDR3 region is CASSFVGQGEGKDQPQHF. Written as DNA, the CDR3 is TGTGCCAGCAGTTTTGTGGGACAGGGGGAGGGTAAGGATCAGCCCCAGCATTTT.

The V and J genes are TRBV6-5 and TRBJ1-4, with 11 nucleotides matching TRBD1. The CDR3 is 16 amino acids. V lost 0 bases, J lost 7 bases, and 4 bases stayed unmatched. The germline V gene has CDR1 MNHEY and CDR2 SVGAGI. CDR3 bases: TGTGCCAGCAGTTACTCGACTGGGACAGGGGGTGAAAAACTGTTTTTT. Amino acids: CASSYSTGTGGEKLFF.

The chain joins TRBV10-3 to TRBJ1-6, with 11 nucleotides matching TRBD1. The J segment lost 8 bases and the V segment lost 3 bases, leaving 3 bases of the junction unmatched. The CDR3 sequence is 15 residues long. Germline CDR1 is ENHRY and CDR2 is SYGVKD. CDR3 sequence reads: CAISDGTGGDSPLHF. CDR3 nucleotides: TGTGCCATCAGTGACGGGACAGGGGGTGATTCACCCCTCCACTTT.

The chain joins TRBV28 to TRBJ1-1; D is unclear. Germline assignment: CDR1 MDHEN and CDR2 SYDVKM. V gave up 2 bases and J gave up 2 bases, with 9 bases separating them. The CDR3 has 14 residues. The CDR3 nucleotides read TGTGCCAGCAGTTTACTGGGGAGAAACACTGAAGCTTTCTTT. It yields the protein CASSLLGRNTEAFF.

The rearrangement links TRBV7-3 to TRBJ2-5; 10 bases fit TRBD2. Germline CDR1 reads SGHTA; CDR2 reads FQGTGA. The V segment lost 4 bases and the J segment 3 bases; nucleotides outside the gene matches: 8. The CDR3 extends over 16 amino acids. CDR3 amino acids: CASSSSGGVREETQYF. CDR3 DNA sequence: TGTGCCAGCAGCTCCAGCGGGGGGGTACGAGAAGAGACCCAGTACTTC.

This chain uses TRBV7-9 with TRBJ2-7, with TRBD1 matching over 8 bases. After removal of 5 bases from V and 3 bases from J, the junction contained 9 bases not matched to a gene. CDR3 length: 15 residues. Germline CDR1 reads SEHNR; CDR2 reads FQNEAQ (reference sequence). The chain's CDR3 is CASSPAGTGYYEQYF. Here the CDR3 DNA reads TGTGCCAGCAGCCCAGCCGGGACAGGCTACTACGAGCAGTACTTC. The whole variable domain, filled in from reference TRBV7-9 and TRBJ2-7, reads DTGVSQNPRHKITKRGQNVTFRCDPISEHNRLYWYRQTLGQGPEFLTYFQNEAQLEKSRLLSDRFSAERPKGSFSTLEIQRTEQGDSAMYLCASSPAGTGYYEQYFGPGTRLTVT.

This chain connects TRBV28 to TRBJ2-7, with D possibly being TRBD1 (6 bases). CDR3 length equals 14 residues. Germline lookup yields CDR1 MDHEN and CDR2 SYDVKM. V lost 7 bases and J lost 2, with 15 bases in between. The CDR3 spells CASNPRDNPYEQYF. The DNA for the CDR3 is TGTGCCAGCAACCCCCGGGACAACCCCTACGAGCAGTACTTC.

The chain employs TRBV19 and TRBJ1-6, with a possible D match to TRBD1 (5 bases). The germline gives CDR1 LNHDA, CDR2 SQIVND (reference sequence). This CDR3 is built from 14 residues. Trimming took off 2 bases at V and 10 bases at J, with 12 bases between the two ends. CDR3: CASSIQGEGSPLHF. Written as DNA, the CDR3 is TGTGCCAGTAGTATACAGGGTGAAGGATCACCCCTCCACTTT.

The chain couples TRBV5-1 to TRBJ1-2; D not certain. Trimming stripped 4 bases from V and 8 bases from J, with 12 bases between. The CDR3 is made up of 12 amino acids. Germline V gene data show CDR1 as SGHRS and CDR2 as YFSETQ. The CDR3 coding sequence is TGCGCCAGCAGCCCGGAGGGAAAAGGCTACACCTTC. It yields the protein CASSPEGKGYTF.

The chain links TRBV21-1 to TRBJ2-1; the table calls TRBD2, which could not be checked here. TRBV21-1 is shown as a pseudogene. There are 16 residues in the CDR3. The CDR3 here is CASSNFRGALYNEQFF. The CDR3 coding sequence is TGTGCCAGCAGCAACTTTCGGGGGGCCTTATACAATGAGCAGTTCTTC.

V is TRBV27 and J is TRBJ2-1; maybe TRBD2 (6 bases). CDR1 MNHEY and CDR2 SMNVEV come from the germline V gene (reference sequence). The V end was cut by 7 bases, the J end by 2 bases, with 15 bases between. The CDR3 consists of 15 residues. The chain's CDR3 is CASTTGTGAYNEQFF. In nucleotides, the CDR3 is TGTGCCAGCACCACCGGGACTGGCGCCTACAATGAGCAGTTCTTC.

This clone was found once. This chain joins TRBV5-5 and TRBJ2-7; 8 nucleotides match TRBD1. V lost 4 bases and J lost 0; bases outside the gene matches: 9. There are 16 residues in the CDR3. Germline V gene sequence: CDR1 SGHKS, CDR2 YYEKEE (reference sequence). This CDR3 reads CASSPGGAFLSYEQYF. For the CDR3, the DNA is TGTGCCAGCAGCCCAGGGGGCGCGTTCCTCTCCTACGAGCAGTACTTC. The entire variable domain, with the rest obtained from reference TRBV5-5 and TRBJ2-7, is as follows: DAGVTQSPTHLIKTRGQQVTLRCSPISGHKSVSWYQQVLGQGPQFIFQYYEKEERGRGNFPDRFSARQFPNYSSELNVNALLLGDSALYLCASSPGGAFLSYEQYFGPGTRLTVT.

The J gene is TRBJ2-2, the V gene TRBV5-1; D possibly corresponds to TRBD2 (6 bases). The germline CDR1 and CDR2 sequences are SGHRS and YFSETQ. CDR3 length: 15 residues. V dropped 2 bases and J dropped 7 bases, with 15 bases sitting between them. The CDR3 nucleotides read TGCGCCAGCAGCTTAGTCCTAGCGAGGGGCGGGGAGCTGTTTTTT. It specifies CASSLVLARGGELFF.

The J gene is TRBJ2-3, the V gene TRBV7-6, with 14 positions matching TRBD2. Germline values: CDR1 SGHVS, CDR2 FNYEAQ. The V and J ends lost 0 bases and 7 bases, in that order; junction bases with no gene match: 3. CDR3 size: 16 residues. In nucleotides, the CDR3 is TGTGCCAGCAGCTTAGCCCGGACTAGCGGGAGGAATACGCAGTATTTT. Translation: CASSLARTSGRNTQYF.

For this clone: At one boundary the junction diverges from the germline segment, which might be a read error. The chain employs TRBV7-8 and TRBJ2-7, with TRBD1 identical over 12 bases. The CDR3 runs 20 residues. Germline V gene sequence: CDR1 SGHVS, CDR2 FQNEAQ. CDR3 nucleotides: TGTGCCAGCAGCCGTGGTCCGGGACAGGGGGCTCTCGGGTCAATCTACAAGCAGTACTTC. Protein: CASSRGPGQGALGSIYKQYF.

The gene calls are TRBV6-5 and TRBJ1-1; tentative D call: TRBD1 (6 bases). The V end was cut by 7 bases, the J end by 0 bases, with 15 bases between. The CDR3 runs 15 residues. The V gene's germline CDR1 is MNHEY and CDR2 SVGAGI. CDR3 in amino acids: CASMSPGHLNTEAFF. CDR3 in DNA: TGTGCCAGCATGTCCCCGGGACACCTGAACACTGAAGCTTTCTTT.

CDR3 residues: CASSLSGAQNIQYF. CDR3 coding DNA: TGTGCCAGCAGTTTATCAGGGGCCCAAAACATTCAGTACTTC. The V call is TRBV28, the J call TRBJ2-4, with D perhaps matching TRBD1 (6 bases). V was shortened by 1 base and J by 5 bases, with 9 bases between the two germline ends. The CDR3 totals 14 residues. Germline lookup yields CDR1 MDHEN and CDR2 SYDVKM.

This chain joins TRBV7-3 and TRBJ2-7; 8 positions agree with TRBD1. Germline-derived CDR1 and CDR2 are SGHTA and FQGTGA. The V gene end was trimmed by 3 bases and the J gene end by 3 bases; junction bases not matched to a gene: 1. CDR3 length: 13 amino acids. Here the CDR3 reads CASSFDRGYEQYF. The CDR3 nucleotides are TGTGCCAGCAGCTTCGACAGGGGCTACGAGCAGTACTTC.

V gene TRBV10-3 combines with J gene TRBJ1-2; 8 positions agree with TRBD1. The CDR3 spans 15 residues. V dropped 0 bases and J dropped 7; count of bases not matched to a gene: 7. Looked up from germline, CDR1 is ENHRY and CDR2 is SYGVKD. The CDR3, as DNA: TGTGCCATCAGTGAGTCGGACAGGGTCCAGTTTGGCTACACCTTC. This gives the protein CAISESDRVQFGYTF.